One and the same sample provided the 20 T cell receptor beta chains below, sequenced in a study of T cells after yellow fever vaccination. Via MiXCR, TCRdb re-called the 5' RACE reads, giving one row per CDR3 protein. Of some 600,000 distinct CDR3 sequences listed, roughly a sixth were seen once; the top ten hold roughly 17%. The input for sequencing was PBMCs, taken about 5 days after the first yellow fever vaccination. These receptors all stem from a man aged 18 to 30 who received the YFV17D yellow fever vaccine.

This chain links TRBV7-9 with TRBJ1-2; D is ambiguous. This CDR3 is built from 13 residues. From germline, CDR1 is SEHNR and CDR2 FQNEAQ (reference sequence). V dropped 1 base and J dropped 8 bases, with 11 bases sitting between them. The CDR3 reads CASSLERVGGYTF. The CDR3 bases are TGTGCCAGCAGCTTAGAAAGGGTCGGAGGCTACACCTTC.

This clonotype was seen a few times. This chain connects TRBV5-4 to TRBJ2-1; the match to TRBD1 covers 7 bases. Germline-derived CDR1 and CDR2 are SGHNT and YYREEE (reference sequence). Trimming took 5 bases from V and 1 from J; bases not matched to a gene: 6. The CDR3 consists of 15 residues. CDR3 nucleotides: TGTGCCAGCAGATCCGGGACAGAGTCCTACAATGAGCAGTTCTTC. Translation: CASRSGTESYNEQFF.

This clonotype was picked up many times. This chain connects TRBV20-1 to TRBJ1-5, with TRBD1 matching over 7 bases. This CDR3 contains 12 residues. After removal of 5 bases from V and 4 bases from J, the junction contained 2 bases not matched to a gene. The germline V gene encodes CDR1 DFQATT and CDR2 SNEGSKA (reference sequence). Written as DNA, the CDR3 is TGCAGTGCTCTACAGGGGAATCAGCCCCAGCATTTT. Translated: CSALQGNQPQHF.

This clonotype has just a few counts. This chain joins TRBV12-3 or TRBV12-4 and TRBJ2-1, with 10 bases lining up with TRBD2. The CDR3 has 15 amino acids. V lost 4 bases, J lost 7 bases, and 7 bases stayed unmatched. The CDR3: CASSYLSGGRNEQFF. CDR3 nucleotide sequence: TGTGCCAGCAGTTACCTTAGCGGGGGGCGGAATGAGCAGTTCTTC.

The gene calls are TRBV7-9 and TRBJ1-2; 7 bases are shared with TRBD1. Germline V gives CDR1 SEHNR, CDR2 FQNEAQ (reference sequence). The CDR3 consists of 16 residues. Trimming removed 5 bases from V and 2 bases from J; junction bases left unmatched: 11. This chain's CDR3 is CASSQGTDPANYGYTF. The CDR3 coding sequence is TGTGCCAGCAGCCAGGGGACAGACCCCGCAAACTATGGCTACACCTTC.

The chain combines TRBV7-9 with TRBJ2-2, with 8 bases aligning to TRBD1. J gave up 8 bases and V 4 bases, and 3 bases lay outside the gene matches. The CDR3 has 13 residues. Per germline, CDR1 SEHNR and CDR2 FQNEAQ (reference sequence). The DNA of the CDR3 is TGTGCCAGCAGCTCGACAGGGGAAGGGGAGCTGTTTTTT. Its protein is CASSSTGEGELFF. The full variable domain, its missing parts supplied by reference TRBV7-9 and TRBJ2-2, is DTGVSQNPRHKITKRGQNVTFRCDPISEHNRLYWYRQTLGQGPEFLTYFQNEAQLEKSRLLSDRFSAERPKGSFSTLEIQRTEQGDSAMYLCASSSTGEGELFFGEGSRLTVL.

The V call is TRBV12-3 or TRBV12-4, the J call TRBJ2-7, with 8 bases fitting TRBD1. The CDR3 is 14 residues long. With 7 bases clipped from V and 4 bases from J, the junction kept 9 bases outside the gene matches. The CDR3 protein is CASTIRQGCYEQYV. The CDR3 DNA reads TGTGCCAGCACTATCCGACAGGGGTGTTACGAGCAGTACGTC.

At least ten counts were recorded for this clonotype. The chain carries TRBV2 and TRBJ1-6; TRBD1 matches at 9 bases. Trimming removed 6 bases from V and 6 bases from J; junction bases left unmatched: 3. The CDR3 is 14 residues long. Germline CDR1 SNHLY, CDR2 FYNNEI. The CDR3 is CASRKDRGNSPLHF. The CDR3 DNA sequence: TGTGCCAGCAGAAAGGACAGGGGTAATTCACCCCTCCACTTT.

The chain recombines TRBV6-1 with TRBJ1-2; weak D call: TRBD1 (5 bases). The V and J ends lost 11 bases and 4 bases respectively, with 20 bases between them. The CDR3 runs to 14 residues. The V gene's germline CDR1 is MNHNS and CDR2 SASEGT. This CDR3 reads CAGYGRQSTYGYTF. CDR3 nucleotides: TGTGCCGGATACGGCAGACAGAGTACCTATGGCTACACCTTC.

The chain carries TRBV7-2 and TRBJ1-1; D unclear. CDR1 is SGHTA and CDR2 is FQGNSA in the germline V gene. V was clipped by 3 bases and J by 1 base, with 12 bases between them. The CDR3 contains 15 residues. The CDR3 DNA follows: TGTGCCAGCAGCTTGTATGGGGTTGAGAACACTGAAGCTTTCTTT. The encoded protein is CASSLYGVENTEAFF.

This clonotype was counted only a few times. The chain couples TRBV7-3 to TRBJ2-2, with TRBD1 matching over 8 bases. Germline CDR1 reads SGHTA; CDR2 reads FQGTGA. After removal of 1 base from V and 3 bases from J, the junction contained 4 bases not matched to a gene. The CDR3 consists of 16 residues. The CDR3 DNA reads TGTGCCAGCAGCTTAAGAATGGGACAGGACACCGGGGAGCTGTTTTTT. Encoded protein: CASSLRMGQDTGELFF. Filled out from reference TRBV7-3 and TRBJ2-2, the complete variable domain reads GAGVSQTPSNKVTEKGKYVELRCDPISGHTALYWYRQSLGQGPEFLIYFQGTGAADDSGLPNDRFFAVRPEGSVSTLKIQRTERGDSAVYLCASSLRMGQDTGELFFGEGSRLTVL.

The V gene is TRBV10-3, the J gene TRBJ2-3; 10 bases line up with TRBD1. Germline CDR1 and CDR2: ENHRY and SYGVKD. Trimming took 5 bases from V and 3 from J; bases not matched to a gene: 2. The CDR3 has 14 amino acids. The CDR3 DNA follows: TGTGCCATCAGTCCGGGACAGGGGACAGATACGCAGTATTTT. It translates to CAISPGQGTDTQYF.

The genes are TRBV9 and TRBJ1-1, with TRBD1 matching over 9 bases. CDR3 size: 17 residues. Trimming took 3 bases from V and 3 from J; bases not matched to a gene: 12. Per germline, CDR1 SGDLS and CDR2 YYNGEE. Here the CDR3 reads CASSARDRVKLDTEAFF. In DNA, the CDR3 is TGTGCCAGCAGCGCGAGGGACAGGGTGAAGTTGGACACTGAAGCTTTCTTT. The full variable domain, with the rest looked up from reference TRBV9 and TRBJ1-1, is DSGVTQTPKHLITATGQRVTLRCSPRSGDLSVYWYQQSLDQGLQFLIQYYNGEERAKGNILERFSAQQFPDLHSELNLSSLELGDSALYFCASSARDRVKLDTEAFFGQGTRLTVV.

This clonotype was observed a handful of times. V usage is TRBV21-1 and J usage is TRBJ1-6; the D call TRBD1 from the table was never checked on the DNA. TRBV21-1 is given as a pseudogene. This CDR3 region has 19 residues. The CDR3 DNA sequence: TGTGCCAGCAGCAAAGGGCGTTCCCCCGGGACAGGGACTAATTCACCCCTCCACTTT. This gives the protein CASSKGRSPGTGTNSPLHF.

This clonotype was counted a few times. The V and J genes are TRBV12-3 or TRBV12-4 and TRBJ2-3; D remains unclear. The germline V and J ends were trimmed by 3 bases and 2 bases, with 12 bases remaining between them. There are 15 residues in the CDR3. In DNA form, the CDR3 reads TGTGCCAGCAGTTTTGGCTCTCCGTTCACAGATACGCAGTATTTT. Its protein is CASSFGSPFTDTQYF.

The rearrangement joins TRBV14 to TRBJ2-1, with 9 bases that match TRBD1. This CDR3 contains 18 residues. V was pared by 3 bases and J by 4 bases, with 13 bases of the junction left unmatched. Germline CDR1 is SGHDN and CDR2 is FVKESK. CDR3 in amino acids: CASSQNGLGQGMYNEQFF. Written as DNA, the CDR3 is TGTGCCAGCAGCCAGAATGGGCTGGGACAGGGAATGTACAATGAGCAGTTCTTC. Full variable domain (missing parts from reference TRBV14 and TRBJ2-1): EAGVTQFPSHSVIEKGQTVTLRCDPISGHDNLYWYRRVMGKEIKFLLHFVKESKQDESGMPNNRFLAERTGGTYSTLKVQPAELEDSGVYFCASSQNGLGQGMYNEQFFGPGTRLTVL.

The sample holds a few counts of this clonotype. V and J are TRBV9 and TRBJ1-6, with D perhaps matching TRBD1 (5 bases). The CDR3 consists of 15 residues. Germline V gene data show CDR1 as SGDLS and CDR2 as YYNGEE. The V end lost 2 bases, the J end lost 3 bases, and 9 bases lay between the germline ends. The CDR3 DNA sequence: TGTGCCAGCAGCGTGATCGGGGGCTATAATTCACCCCTCCACTTT. It yields the protein CASSVIGGYNSPLHF.

This clonotype has just a few counts. V gene TRBV7-2 combines with J gene TRBJ2-5; no firm D call. The CDR3 runs 12 residues. From germline, CDR1 is SGHTA and CDR2 FQGNSA. V was pared by 5 bases and J by 0 bases, with 4 bases between. The CDR3 region has the DNA TGTGCCAGCAGCATAGACCAAGAGACCCAGTACTTC. Its translation: CASSIDQETQYF.

This chain uses TRBV4-2 with TRBJ2-1, with 9 nucleotides matching TRBD1. This CDR3 has 15 residues. Germline V gene lookup returns CDR1 LGHNA and CDR2 YNFKEQ. J gave up 5 bases and V 4 bases, and 6 bases lay outside the gene matches. The CDR3 sequence is CASSLGQGRNNEQFF. The CDR3 region has the DNA TGTGCCAGCAGCCTGGGACAGGGTAGGAACAATGAGCAGTTCTTC.

This clonotype turned up a few times. CDR3: CSASQTSGGWGAQYF. As DNA, the CDR3 is TGCAGTGCTAGCCAGACTAGCGGGGGGTGGGGGGCGCAGTATTTT. The rearrangement joins TRBV20-1 to TRBJ2-3, with 13 bases aligning to TRBD2. This CDR3 has 15 residues. Trimming cost V 3 bases and J 10 bases; bases outside gene matches: 10. CDR1 DFQATT and CDR2 SNEGSKA come from the germline V gene (reference sequence).